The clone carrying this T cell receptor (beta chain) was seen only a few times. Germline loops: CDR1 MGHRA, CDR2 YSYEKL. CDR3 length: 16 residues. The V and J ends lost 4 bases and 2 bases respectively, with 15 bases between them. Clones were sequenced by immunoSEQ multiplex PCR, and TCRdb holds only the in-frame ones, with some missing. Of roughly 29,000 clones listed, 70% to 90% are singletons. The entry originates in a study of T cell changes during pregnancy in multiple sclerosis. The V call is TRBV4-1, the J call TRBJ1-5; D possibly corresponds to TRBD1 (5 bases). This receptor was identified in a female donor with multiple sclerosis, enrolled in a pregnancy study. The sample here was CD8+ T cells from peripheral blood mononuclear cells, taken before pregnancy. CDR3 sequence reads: CASSPSAGSGNQPQHF. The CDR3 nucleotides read TGCGCCAGCAGCCCTAGCGCAGGGAGCGGCAATCAGCCCCAGCATTTT.